This entry lists 20 T cell receptor beta chains sequenced from one sample in a study of cytomegalovirus exposure and HLA in healthy donors. PCR involved 60 Vbeta and 13 Jbeta primers. Data came from immunoSEQ multiplex PCR; TCRdb stores just in-frame clones and leaves some out. The data hold 85,000 to 100,000 clones, with around 83% observed a single time. The sample was PBMCs. The receptor set was obtained from a female donor in good health and CMV-seropositive.

The V and J genes are TRBV25-1 and TRBJ2-3, with D hard to call. This CDR3 contains 13 residues. Per the germline V gene, CDR1 is MGHDK and CDR2 is SYGVNS. V was shortened by 3 bases and J by 2 bases, with 6 bases between the two germline ends. The CDR3, as DNA: TGTGCCAGCAGTGATCCCTACACAGATACGCAGTATTTT. This translates into CASSDPYTDTQYF.

The rearrangement links TRBV18 to TRBJ2-2, with D uncertain. The CDR3 totals 17 residues. Germline V gene data show CDR1 as KGHSH and CDR2 as LQKENI. Trimming cost V 0 bases and J 0 bases, with 11 bases left between them. The CDR3 bases are TGTGCCAGCTCACCACCTGTTGGCGGTTCGAACACCGGGGAGCTGTTTTTT. Protein sequence: CASSPPVGGSNTGELFF.

V is TRBV7-3 and J is TRBJ2-1; 10 bases map to TRBD1. Germline trimming cut 5 bases from V and 6 bases from J; bases unmatched to any gene: 4. The CDR3 is made up of 14 amino acids. Germline CDR1 and CDR2: SGHTA and FQGTGA. CDR3 DNA: TGTGCCAGCAGCCCCAGGGACAGGGGCAATGAGCAGTTCTTC. This codes for CASSPRDRGNEQFF. The entire variable domain, with the rest obtained from reference TRBV7-3 and TRBJ2-1, is as follows: GAGVSQTPSNKVTEKGKYVELRCDPISGHTALYWYRQSLGQGPEFLIYFQGTGAADDSGLPNDRFFAVRPEGSVSTLKIQRTERGDSAVYLCASSPRDRGNEQFFGPGTRLTVL.

V gene TRBV5-6 combines with J gene TRBJ1-3; maybe TRBD1 (5 bases). Trimming removed 2 bases from V and 9 bases from J, with 12 bases in between. Germline CDR1 SGHDT, CDR2 YYEEEE. The CDR3 covers 13 residues. In DNA form, the CDR3 reads TGTGCCAGCAGCTTCAGCAGGGAAGGCACCATATATTTT. Translating gives CASSFSREGTIYF.

V gene TRBV5-4 combines with J gene TRBJ1-2; TRBD1 matches at 7 bases. With 0 bases clipped from V and 7 bases from J, the junction kept 6 bases outside the gene matches. The CDR3 is 14 amino acids. Per the germline V gene, CDR1 is SGHNT and CDR2 is YYREEE (reference sequence). In DNA, the CDR3 is TGTGCCAGCAGCTTGGTAGGGGGCGAGCTTGGCTACACCTTC. Amino acids: CASSLVGGELGYTF.

This rearrangement joins TRBV6-5 to TRBJ1-4; tentatively, D is TRBD1 (6 bases). The germline CDR1 and CDR2 sequences are MNHEY and SVGAGI. The CDR3 is made up of 15 amino acids. Trimming pared 1 base from V and 3 bases from J, leaving 9 bases between. The CDR3 DNA sequence: TGTGCCAGCAGTTACTGGAAGGGGGCTAATGAAAAACTGTTTTTT. It encodes CASSYWKGANEKLFF.

The gene calls are TRBV9 and TRBJ2-3; 8 bases map to TRBD2. V shed 6 bases and J 4 bases; nucleotides not matched to a gene: 4. CDR1 and CDR2 (germline): SGDLS, YYNGEE. The CDR3 contains 13 residues. Here the CDR3 DNA reads TGTGCCAGCAACGGGGGGGGTCCAGATACGCAGTATTTT. Translating it yields CASNGGGPDTQYF. Full variable domain (missing parts from reference TRBV9 and TRBJ2-3): DSGVTQTPKHLITATGQRVTLRCSPRSGDLSVYWYQQSLDQGLQFLIQYYNGEERAKGNILERFSAQQFPDLHSELNLSSLELGDSALYFCASNGGGPDTQYFGPGTRLTVL.

The rearrangement joins TRBV9 to TRBJ1-5; 9 bases match TRBD1. The CDR3 sequence is 18 residues long. Germline values: CDR1 SGDLS, CDR2 YYNGEE. With V trimmed by 2 bases and J by 0 bases, 9 bases remained unmatched. The CDR3, as DNA: TGTGCCAGCAGCGTGGGGGACAGGGCGATTTATAGCAATCAGCCCCAGCATTTT. It encodes CASSVGDRAIYSNQPQHF.

The V and J genes are TRBV29-1 and TRBJ2-1, with 8 bases aligning to TRBD2. CDR3 length equals 14 residues. Looked up from germline, CDR1 is SQVTM and CDR2 is ANQGSEA. Trimming at V came to 6 bases and at J to 9 bases, leaving 13 bases not matched to a gene. This CDR3 reads CSVRPGGLAGEQFF. For the CDR3, the DNA is TGCAGCGTACGCCCCGGCGGGCTAGCGGGTGAGCAGTTCTTC.

The chain carries TRBV5-6 and TRBJ2-5; D ambiguous. The J call may be mistaken, given a closer DNA end match to TRBJ2-7. The germline V gene encodes CDR1 SGHDT and CDR2 YYEEEE. The CDR3 is 12 amino acids. The CDR3: CASSLGQNEQYF. The CDR3 DNA follows: TGTGCCAGCAGCTTGGGACAAAACGAGCAGTACTTC.

The V and J genes are TRBV6-5 and TRBJ2-2, with 9 bases matching TRBD1. The CDR3 runs to 14 residues. CDR1 MNHEY and CDR2 SVGAGI come from the germline V gene. After removal of 9 bases from V and 5 bases from J, the junction contained 7 bases not matched to a gene. As DNA, the CDR3 is TGTGCCAGTAAAGGGACAGGGCGAACCGGGGAGCTGTTTTTT. Its translation is CASKGTGRTGELFF.

The V call is TRBV5-1, the J call TRBJ2-5; TRBD1 might be the D (5 bases). Trimming stripped 4 bases from V and 0 bases from J, with 16 bases between. Germline CDR1 is SGHRS and CDR2 is YFSETQ. The CDR3 covers 16 residues. The CDR3 sequence is CASSTIRDSNQETQYF. In DNA form, the CDR3 reads TGCGCCAGCAGCACGATAAGAGACAGCAACCAAGAGACCCAGTACTTC.

This clone is a singleton in its sample. This rearrangement joins TRBV6-1 to TRBJ2-1; 11 bases match TRBD2. The CDR3 sequence is 16 residues long. V was clipped by 1 base and J by 3 bases; unmatched bases: 2. Germline V lookup: CDR1 MNHNS, CDR2 SASEGT. The DNA of the CDR3 is TGTGCCAGCAGTGAAGAACTAGCGGGGGACTACAATGAGCAGTTCTTC. This gives the protein CASSEELAGDYNEQFF.

V gene TRBV28 combines with J gene TRBJ2-7; 8 nucleotides match TRBD2. CDR1 MDHEN and CDR2 SYDVKM come from the germline V gene. This CDR3 comprises 15 residues. Trimming took 6 bases from V and 2 from J; bases not matched to a gene: 9. In DNA form, the CDR3 reads TGTGCCAGCAGCCATGTAGCGGGGCCAACCTACGAGCAGTACTTC. Translation: CASSHVAGPTYEQYF.

J is TRBJ2-7 and V is TRBV11-2, with 14 nucleotides matching TRBD2. This CDR3 spans 16 amino acids. V was clipped by 3 bases and J by 1 base; unmatched bases: 2. The V gene's germline CDR1 is SGHAT and CDR2 FQNNGV. DNA for the CDR3: TGTGCCAGCAGCTTCGGGACTAGCGGGAGTTCCTACGAGCAGTACTTC. Amino acids: CASSFGTSGSSYEQYF.

The CDR3, as DNA: TGTGCCAGCATGGAGGGGCTTAAGAATGGCTACACCTTC. As protein: CASMEGLKNGYTF. The chain uses TRBV28 and TRBJ1-2; perhaps TRBD1 as D (5 bases). Trimming took off 7 bases at V and 6 bases at J, with 15 bases between the two ends. This CDR3 is 13 amino acids long. The germline V gene encodes CDR1 MDHEN and CDR2 SYDVKM.

V gene TRBV30 combines with J gene TRBJ2-5; D call uncertain. The J call may be mistaken, given a closer DNA end match to TRBJ2-7. This CDR3 is built from 10 residues. From germline, CDR1 is GTSNPN and CDR2 SVGIG (reference sequence). DNA of the CDR3: TGTGCCTGGGCAGACTACGAGCAGTACTTC. Protein product: CAWADYEQYF.

This clone was counted only a few times. The V and J genes are TRBV4-1 and TRBJ1-5; D is perhaps TRBD1 (5 bases). Germline CDR1 reads MGHRA; CDR2 reads YSYEKL. This CDR3 contains 16 residues. Trimming took 0 bases from V and 2 from J, leaving 11 bases between them. DNA of the CDR3: TGCGCCAGCAGCCAAGAACCTGCAGGGCGCAATCAGCCCCAGCATTTT. This encodes CASSQEPAGRNQPQHF.

The chain carries TRBV19 and TRBJ2-5; a possible D gene is TRBD1 (5 bases). The DNA end lines up better with TRBJ2-7; the J call may be wrong. The germline V gene has CDR1 LNHDA and CDR2 SQIVND (reference sequence). The CDR3 has 13 amino acids. CDR3 protein: CASRERQTYEQYF. The CDR3 DNA reads TGTGCCAGTAGGGAGAGACAGACCTACGAGCAGTACTTC.

This chain joins TRBV5-4 and TRBJ2-3; 9 bases are a match to TRBD2. The germline V gene has CDR1 SGHNT and CDR2 YYREEE (reference sequence). The CDR3 contains 17 residues. Trimming took 0 bases from V and 3 from J; bases not matched to a gene: 8. Written as DNA, the CDR3 is TGTGCCAGCAGCTTGGCGAGCGGGGGGCACCGGACAGATACGCAGTATTTT. This codes for CASSLASGGHRTDTQYF.